These 6 T cell receptor beta chains were all obtained from the same sample, sequenced in a study of response to subunit inactivated influenza vaccine. TCRdb re-called the RT-PCR reads with MiXCR, one entry per CDR3 protein. In the table there are roughly 630,000 distinct CDR3 sequences, less than 15% of which are singletons. The sample here was PBMCs from blood, taken around 15 days before vaccination. These receptors were obtained from a man aged 50 to 59 who received an inactivated influenza vaccine.

The chain has TRBV4-2 and TRBJ2-3; D gene unclear. The CDR3 contains 14 residues. Trimming stripped 0 bases from V and 2 bases from J, with 6 bases between. Germline lookup yields CDR1 LGHNA and CDR2 YNFKEQ. The CDR3 reads CASSQEATTDTQYF. CDR3 sequence (DNA): TGTGCCAGCAGCCAAGAAGCTACCACAGATACGCAGTATTTT.

This clonotype was observed at least ten times. The chain couples TRBV11-2 to TRBJ2-7, with 7 positions matching TRBD1. The CDR3 runs 14 residues. Trimming took 3 bases from V and 2 from J; bases not matched to a gene: 4. Germline V lookup: CDR1 SGHAT, CDR2 FQNNGV. CDR3: CASSFWQGAYEQYF. The CDR3, as DNA: TGTGCCAGCAGCTTCTGGCAGGGGGCCTACGAGCAGTACTTC.

This clonotype has more than one count but fewer than ten. V and J are TRBV21-1 and TRBJ2-7; TRBD2, the table's D call, lacks a check against the DNA. TRBV21-1 is described as a pseudogene. The CDR3 runs 15 residues. The DNA of the CDR3 is TGTGCCAGCAGCGCGGGCGGTGAGAGCTCCTACGAGCAGTACTTC. Its protein product is CASSAGGESSYEQYF.

This chain connects TRBV10-3 to TRBJ2-3, with 10 bases aligning to TRBD1. Germline V CDR1 and CDR2: ENHRY, SYGVKD. Unmatched junction bases numbered 5, after V lost 7 bases and J lost 1 base. The CDR3 consists of 15 residues. The CDR3 region has the DNA TGTGCCATCACGACCGGGACAGGGGGCACAGATACGCAGTATTTT. Its translation: CAITTGTGGTDTQYF.

This clonotype was recorded a few times. The chain employs TRBV10-3 and TRBJ1-1, with a possible D match to TRBD1 (6 bases). This CDR3 has 17 amino acids. The V gene lost 0 bases and the J gene lost 1 base, with 15 bases spanning the gap. The germline CDR1 and CDR2 sequences are ENHRY and SYGVKD. The DNA for the CDR3 is TGTGCCATCAGTGAGTCGTCTCGTGGCAGGGGGAACACTGAAGCTTTCTTT. Translation gives CAISESSRGRGNTEAFF.

This rearrangement joins TRBV12-3 or TRBV12-4 to TRBJ1-2; 7 positions match TRBD1. The CDR3 contains 14 residues. After removal of 2 bases from V and 8 bases from J, the junction contained 8 bases not matched to a gene. This CDR3 reads CASSLMKGAQGYTF. CDR3 DNA sequence: TGTGCCAGCAGTTTAATGAAGGGGGCGCAGGGCTACACCTTC.